One and the same sample provided the 32 T cell receptor beta chains below, sequenced in a study of T cell responses to AZD1222 COVID-19 vaccine (dated by TCRdb to the early 2020s). Reading the label with the study, this specimen's time point is: about 28 days (+/-7) after the second vaccine dose. Libraries were made using the immunoSEQ multiplex PCR assay. TCRdb retrieved this table from immuneACCESS and kept in-frame rearrangements only. Not all clones are present; in checked studies, unresolved V genes account for under half, and no reason is known for the remainder. This sample gives some 110,000 clones in total; more than 85% of them show up just once. The ten most abundant clones make up roughly 7.1% of the sample. This material consisted of peripheral blood, taken 28 days after the second AZD1222 dose. The receptors derive from an adult who received the AZD1222 COVID-19 vaccine.

J is TRBJ2-7 and V is TRBV7-9; 7 bases line up with TRBD1. Germline values: CDR1 SEHNR, CDR2 FQNEAQ (reference sequence). V lost 3 bases and J lost 4; bases outside the gene matches: 3. The CDR3 consists of 13 residues. The CDR3 DNA follows: TGTGCCAGCAGCTTTGGACAGGATTACGAGCAGTACTTC. Protein sequence: CASSFGQDYEQYF.

The chain combines TRBV6-5 with TRBJ1-5; D is unclear. Deletions cut 6 bases from V and 7 bases from J, with 13 bases between. Germline CDR1 reads MNHEY; CDR2 reads SVGAGI. The CDR3 consists of 13 residues. This CDR3 reads CASRRTSMQPQHF. As DNA, the CDR3 is TGTGCCAGCAGACGAACTAGCATGCAGCCCCAGCATTTT.

This clone was observed a handful of times. The DNA for the CDR3 is TGTGCCAGCAGCCTCGGAGCGGGAGAGGTAGATACGCAGTATTTT. Protein product: CASSLGAGEVDTQYF. This chain links TRBV6-2 or TRBV6-3 with TRBJ2-3, with 8 positions matching TRBD2. V lost 6 bases to trimming and J lost 5 bases; unmatched junction nucleotides: 10. This CDR3 is 15 amino acids long. Looked up from germline, CDR1 is MNHEY and CDR2 is SVGEGT.

V is TRBV11-1 and J is TRBJ1-1; a possible D gene is TRBD1 (6 bases). This CDR3 is 15 amino acids long. Germline lookup yields CDR1 SGHAT and CDR2 FQDESV (reference sequence). Trimming removed 8 bases at V and 6 bases at J, with 22 bases between. CDR3 nucleotides: TGTGCCAGCGGCCAACTGGGGGGGCGCCTCCCTGAAGCTTTCTTT. Its protein is CASGQLGGRLPEAFF.

The chain recombines TRBV2 with TRBJ1-3; the D gene is possibly TRBD1 (5 bases). The ends were cut back, 2 bases at V and 4 bases at J, with 6 bases in the middle. This CDR3 contains 13 residues. Germline lookup yields CDR1 SNHLY and CDR2 FYNNEI. CDR3 amino acids: CASSEWGGNTIYF. DNA for the CDR3: TGTGCCAGCAGTGAATGGGGGGGAAACACCATATATTTT.

The chain is built from TRBV7-9 and TRBJ2-7, with TRBD1 as a possible D gene (5 bases). V was shortened by 6 bases and J by 5 bases, with 11 bases between the two germline ends. From germline, CDR1 is SEHNR and CDR2 FQNEAQ (reference sequence). The CDR3 is made up of 12 amino acids. The CDR3: CASSRAGNEQYF. CDR3 DNA sequence: TGTGCCAGCAGTAGGGCAGGGAACGAGCAGTACTTC.

This sequence joins TRBV6-1 and TRBJ2-7; possible D gene TRBD2, 6 bases. The germline CDR1 and CDR2 sequences are MNHNS and SASEGT. V lost 2 bases, J lost 3 bases, and 11 bases lay in between. The CDR3 extends over 14 amino acids. The CDR3 coding sequence is TGTGCCAGCAGTGAAATGCGGGGATACTACGAGCAGTACTTC. This translates into CASSEMRGYYEQYF.

Here the CDR3 DNA reads TGCGCCAGCACCCCTTCGGAGGTCCACGAGCAGTACTTC. It specifies CASTPSEVHEQYF. The rearrangement uses TRBV5-1 and TRBJ2-7, with D possibly matching TRBD2 (5 bases). The V end lost 6 bases, the J end lost 5 bases, and 15 bases lay between the germline ends. The CDR3 spans 13 residues. Germline V gene sequence: CDR1 SGHRS, CDR2 YFSETQ.

The CDR3 spells CASSLYPAPGNTIYF. CDR3 in DNA: TGTGCCAGCAGTTTATACCCGGCCCCTGGAAACACCATATATTTT. The V gene is TRBV27, the J gene TRBJ1-3; D remains unclear. The V gene's germline CDR1 is MNHEY and CDR2 SMNVEV (reference sequence). This CDR3 is built from 15 residues. V dropped 1 base and J dropped 2 bases, with 9 bases sitting between them.

This chain joins TRBV7-9 and TRBJ1-1; the match to TRBD1 covers 7 bases. This CDR3 comprises 13 residues. V lost 5 bases, J lost 3 bases, and 3 bases stayed unmatched. CDR1 SEHNR and CDR2 FQNEAQ come from the germline V gene (reference sequence). The CDR3 sequence: CASSPDRDTEAFF. The CDR3 coding sequence is TGTGCCAGCAGCCCCGACAGGGACACTGAAGCTTTCTTT.

As to this clone: Other DNA sequences in this specimen translate into the identical CDR3. V and J are TRBV2 and TRBJ2-3, with no clear D. Germline-derived CDR1 and CDR2 are SNHLY and FYNNEI. The germline V and J ends were trimmed by 8 bases and 0 bases, with 6 bases remaining between them. The CDR3 is made up of 12 amino acids. The CDR3 coding sequence is TGTGCCAGCTCCCTGAGCACAGATACGCAGTATTTT. Protein: CASSLSTDTQYF.

The chain is built from TRBV29-1 and TRBJ1-1; D may be TRBD1 (6 bases). CDR3 length: 13 amino acids. Germline loops: CDR1 SQVTM, CDR2 ANQGSEA. The V and J ends lost 6 bases and 1 base respectively, with 12 bases between them. CDR3 residues: CSVSGGENTEAFF. The CDR3 bases are TGCAGCGTCTCGGGGGGCGAGAACACTGAAGCTTTCTTT.

This clone was picked up a small number of times. The chain recombines TRBV7-2 with TRBJ1-6; D is perhaps TRBD1 (5 bases). CDR1 is SGHTA, CDR2 FQGNSA, per germline. This CDR3 comprises 15 residues. Between the trimmed V and J ends, which lost 4 bases and 7 bases, there was a span of 14 bases. Here the CDR3 reads CASSSRTGENSPLHF. The CDR3 coding sequence is TGTGCCAGCAGCTCCCGGACGGGGGAGAATTCACCCCTCCACTTT.

The rearrangement joins TRBV19 to TRBJ2-7; tentative D call: TRBD2 (5 bases). Looked up from germline, CDR1 is LNHDA and CDR2 is SQIVND (reference sequence). This CDR3 has 13 residues. Trimming took 2 bases from V and 3 from J, leaving 8 bases between them. The CDR3 sequence: CASSITRFYEQYF. The CDR3 region has the DNA TGTGCCAGTAGTATAACTAGATTCTACGAGCAGTACTTC.

This clone appeared a single time. The V gene is TRBV6-5, the J gene TRBJ2-7; either TRBD1 or TRBD2 may fit D (5 bases each). CDR3 length: 12 residues. Germline lookup yields CDR1 MNHEY and CDR2 SVGAGI. Trimming pared 5 bases from V and 5 bases from J, leaving 10 bases between. The DNA for the CDR3 is TGTGCCAGCAGTCCCGGGGCCAACGAGCAGTACTTC. The encoded protein is CASSPGANEQYF.

This clone was seen only a few times. The rearrangement joins TRBV10-3 to TRBJ2-7, with D perhaps TRBD2 (5 bases). This CDR3 is 14 amino acids long. The V gene's germline CDR1 is ENHRY and CDR2 SYGVKD. V shed 3 bases and J shed 4 bases, with 13 bases lying between them. The CDR3 spells CAISDLPSWYEQYF. CDR3 nucleotides: TGTGCCATCAGTGATCTGCCTAGCTGGTACGAGCAGTACTTC.

The chain recombines TRBV28 with TRBJ1-2; D gene uncertain. This CDR3 has 13 residues. V was shortened by 3 bases and J by 3 bases, with 8 bases between the two germline ends. Germline CDR1 MDHEN, CDR2 SYDVKM. The CDR3 DNA reads TGTGCCAGCAGTTTGGGCAAGGACTATGGCTACACCTTC. This translates into CASSLGKDYGYTF.

This chain joins TRBV3-1 (or the pseudogene TRBV3-2) and TRBJ1-3, with 9 bases fitting TRBD1. The junction had 9 bases not matched to a gene; V was cut back by 6 bases and J by 0 bases. Per the germline V gene, CDR1 is LGHDT and CDR2 is YNNKEL (reference sequence). CDR3 size: 17 residues. The CDR3 nucleotides are TGTGCCAGCAGGAAAACAGGGGGCGAGAGCTCTGGAAACACCATATATTTT. Its translation: CASRKTGGESSGNTIYF.

This clone was detected only a few times. The rearrangement uses TRBV28 and TRBJ2-7, with TRBD2 as a possible D gene (5 bases). V lost 3 bases to trimming and J lost 0 bases, with 18 bases between them. This CDR3 region has 17 residues. Germline V gene lookup returns CDR1 MDHEN and CDR2 SYDVKM. The DNA for the CDR3 is TGTGCCAGCAGTTTTGAGGGCGGAAGAGAGGGCTCCTACGAGCAGTACTTC. Protein: CASSFEGGREGSYEQYF.

V gene TRBV6-2 or TRBV6-3 combines with J gene TRBJ2-3; D possibly corresponds to TRBD1 (5 bases). This CDR3 has 16 amino acids. Germline-derived CDR1 and CDR2 are MNHEY and SVGEGT. The germline V and J ends were trimmed by 6 bases and 4 bases, with 20 bases remaining between them. CDR3 in DNA: TGTGCCAGCAGCTCTCAAGACAGCCTTGGGGCAGATACGCAGTATTTT. Protein: CASSSQDSLGADTQYF.

The genes are TRBV6-5 and TRBJ1-2; 8 positions agree with TRBD1. This CDR3 comprises 15 residues. Losses at the gene ends were 5 bases for V and 5 bases for J; bases not matched to a gene: 10. The germline gives CDR1 MNHEY, CDR2 SVGAGI. The CDR3 DNA reads as TGTGCCAGCAGTACTAGACAGGGGATTTGGTATGGCTACACCTTC. Protein product: CASSTRQGIWYGYTF.

V and J are TRBV7-9 and TRBJ2-3; 11 positions agree with TRBD2. CDR1 SEHNR and CDR2 FQNEAQ come from the germline V gene (reference sequence). V gave up 2 bases and J gave up 6 bases; unmatched junction bases: 4. The CDR3 runs to 15 residues. Written as DNA, the CDR3 is TGTGCCAGCAGCTTATCTAGCGGGGGGCGGGATACGCAGTATTTT. The encoded protein is CASSLSSGGRDTQYF.

V usage is TRBV11-3 and J usage is TRBJ1-4, with D perhaps matching TRBD1 (6 bases). V was cut by 5 bases and J by 8 bases, with 18 bases left in between. Germline lookup yields CDR1 SGHNT and CDR2 YENEEA. This CDR3 contains 15 residues. The CDR3 loop reads CASSAILGAGEKLFF. The DNA for the CDR3 is TGTGCCAGCAGCGCGATTTTGGGGGCTGGGGAAAAACTGTTTTTT.

This chain connects TRBV5-1 to TRBJ1-2; TRBD1 matches at 7 bases. Trimming at V came to 2 bases and at J to 8 bases, leaving 6 bases not matched to a gene. Germline lookup yields CDR1 SGHRS and CDR2 YFSETQ. The CDR3 is 13 residues long. The CDR3 reads CASSFYRDRGYTF. The CDR3 coding sequence is TGCGCCAGCAGCTTTTACAGGGACAGAGGCTACACCTTC.

The CDR3 loop reads CASNPSAGTSGGQGWKQFF. The DNA for the CDR3 is TGTGCCAGCAACCCCTCGGCCGGGACTAGCGGGGGGCAGGGCTGGAAGCAGTTCTTC. The V gene is TRBV11-3, the J gene TRBJ2-1, with 15 bases aligning to TRBD2. The germline V gene encodes CDR1 SGHNT and CDR2 YENEEA. V lost 7 bases to trimming and J lost 11 bases; unmatched junction nucleotides: 21. There are 19 residues in the CDR3. Variable domain in full (rest from reference TRBV11-3 and TRBJ2-1): EAGVVQSPRYKIIEKKQPVAFWCNPISGHNTLYWYLQNLGQGPELLIRYENEEAVDDSQLPKDRFSAERLKGVDSTLKIQPAELGDSAVYLCASNPSAGTSGGQGWKQFFGPGTRLTVL.

The chain uses TRBV19 and TRBJ1-6, with TRBD1 identical over 8 bases. The CDR3 loop spans 18 amino acids. V lost 4 bases and J lost 6; bases outside the gene matches: 14. Germline CDR1 reads LNHDA; CDR2 reads SQIVND (reference sequence). The CDR3 sequence is CASSKLPRTGSPNSPLHF. CDR3 sequence (DNA): TGTGCCAGTAGTAAGCTTCCCCGGACAGGGAGCCCTAATTCACCCCTCCACTTT.

This chain links TRBV4-3 with TRBJ2-7; D gene unclear. The ends were cut back, 0 bases at V and 3 bases at J, with 12 bases in the middle. The CDR3 is 15 residues long. Germline values: CDR1 LGHNA, CDR2 YSLEER. DNA for the CDR3: TGCGCCAGCAGCCAAGAGGAGTCAGGCAACTACGAGCAGTACTTC. Amino acids: CASSQEESGNYEQYF.

This chain connects TRBV4-3 to TRBJ1-5; D is undetermined. Between the trimmed V and J ends, which lost 0 bases and 7 bases, there was a span of 7 bases. This CDR3 is 13 amino acids long. Germline-derived CDR1 and CDR2 are LGHNA and YSLEER. The DNA for the CDR3 is TGCGCCAGCAGCCAAGATTTAAGGCAGCCCCAGCATTTT. Protein product: CASSQDLRQPQHF.

This sequence joins TRBV3-1 (or the pseudogene TRBV3-2) and TRBJ1-6; D possibly corresponds to TRBD1 (5 bases). Trimming cost V 11 bases and J 10 bases, with 24 bases left between them. This CDR3 spans 15 amino acids. Germline V gene sequence: CDR1 LGHDT, CDR2 YNNKEL (reference sequence). Here the CDR3 reads CAAGYGAGVGSPLHF. The DNA for the CDR3 is TGTGCCGCTGGTTATGGGGCCGGCGTGGGATCACCCCTCCACTTT.

The V and J genes are TRBV5-6 and TRBJ1-2; unclear D gene. This CDR3 spans 11 amino acids. V was trimmed by 0 bases and J by 8 bases, leaving 5 bases between them. Germline CDR1 SGHDT, CDR2 YYEEEE. CDR3 bases: TGTGCCAGCAGCTTGGACCGGGGCTACACCTTC. Protein sequence: CASSLDRGYTF.

The chain couples TRBV11-2 to TRBJ1-6; no firm D call. Germline CDR1 SGHAT, CDR2 FQNNGV. V was pared by 0 bases and J by 3 bases, with 0 bases between. The CDR3 extends over 13 amino acids. This chain's CDR3 is CASSLDYNSPLHF. CDR3 bases: TGTGCCAGCAGCTTAGACTATAATTCACCCCTCCACTTT.

By share, this clone counts as medium-sized (0.01 to 0.1%). This rearrangement joins TRBV24-1 to TRBJ2-7, with TRBD1 matching over 9 bases. J lost 2 bases, V lost 6 bases, and 7 bases had no gene match. Germline values: CDR1 KGHDR, CDR2 SFDVKD. This CDR3 spans 15 amino acids. In DNA form, the CDR3 reads TGTGCCACCAGTCAGACCGGGACAGGGACCTACGAGCAGTACTTC. Amino acids: CATSQTGTGTYEQYF.